Listed below are T cell receptor beta chains from one sample, sequenced in a study of PD-1 blockade in classical Hodgkin lymphoma. This table comes from immunoSEQ multiplex PCR, and its TCRdb copy is limited to in-frame clones, with some not included. Of 11,000 to 15,000 clones in the sample, 82% were seen once. This specimen was peripheral blood mononuclear cells (PBMCs), taken at baseline. The receptors originated from a human donor with classical Hodgkin lymphoma. The CDR3 runs from the conserved cysteine through the conserved F or W.

V	J	CDR3
TRBV4-1	TRBJ2-7	CASSQGPAHSTREQYF
TRBV7-6	TRBJ2-6	CASSSRQGSGANVLTF
TRBV7-8	TRBJ2-7	CASSVRSVTGEYF
TRBV28	TRBJ1-3	CASSSTWGRGHSGNTIYF
TRBV27	TRBJ2-5	CASIARGQGADQETQYF
TRBV6-4	TRBJ1-1	CAQADPSGNTEAFF
TRBV21-1	TRBJ2-1	CASLAVNSLNNEQFF
TRBV10-2	TRBJ2-7	CASKGSEYEQYF
TRBV9	TRBJ2-7	CASSVRGRGADEQYF
TRBV5-8	NA	CASSRGVQIYEQYF
TRBV5-1	TRBJ1-2	CASSLEGRNYGYTF
TRBV19	TRBJ2-7	CASSSNARGTGGSYEQYF
TRBV28	TRBJ1-2	CASKDSYGYTF
TRBV28	TRBJ2-7	CASSLGDNPYEQYF
TRBV5-1	TRBJ2-2	CASSSTGISTGELFF
TRBV5-1	TRBJ1-3	CASSLVGEDTIYF